This entry is about one T cell receptor beta chain. This entry belongs to a study of blood T cell repertoires in COVID-19. Study summary: Samples came from the United States, Italy and Spain, spanning acute and convalescent COVID-19.

The CDR3 consists of 17 residues. V was clipped by 0 bases and J by 5 bases; unmatched bases: 7. Germline values: CDR1 SGHDN, CDR2 FVKESK. Sequencing used immunoSEQ multiplex PCR; TCRdb keeps in-frame clones, though not all of them. The repertoire holds 350,000 to 450,000 clones, with approximately 89% as singletons. The rearrangement joins TRBV14 to TRBJ2-2; TRBD2 matches 9 bases. The TCR originated in a man aged 35 to 55 in a cohort exposed to, infected with or recovered from COVID-19 (not recorded which). The sequenced sample consisted of PBMCs or T cells enriched from blood (not recorded which). CDR3 protein: CASSQDAREGWTGELFF. The CDR3 nucleotides are TGTGCCAGCAGCCAAGATGCGCGGGAGGGGTGGACCGGGGAGCTGTTTTTT.